This record covers a single T cell receptor beta chain. In the study's own analysis: Amplification with reference gene primers provided the estimates of nucleated cell counts. The table came from immunoSEQ multiplex PCR; TCRdb's copy has only in-frame clones and leaves some out. The V and J calls and clone size are taken from that table; D and trimming were inferred from the DNA. The repertoire holds 150,000 to 160,000 clones, with about four fifths as singletons. This specimen comes from a study of blood T cell repertoires in COVID-19. Study as a whole: The origin of the acute and convalescent COVID-19 samples was the United States, Italy and Spain. From T cells, B-cell-depleted T cells, or PBMCs came the material, which was cDNA or gDNA.

The CDR3 has 14 residues. The germline V gene encodes CDR1 SGHRS and CDR2 YFSETQ. Trimming removed 0 bases from V and 4 bases from J, with 10 bases in between. Specimen: peripheral blood. This TCR was sampled from a woman in her fifties or sixties with acute or convalescent COVID-19. The chain joins TRBV5-1 to TRBJ1-1; D gene uncertain. The CDR3 protein is CASSLDRGLTEAFF. Here the CDR3 DNA reads TGCGCCAGCAGCTTGGATAGAGGGCTCACTGAAGCTTTCTTT.